The T cell receptor (beta chain) described here comes from a study of T-cell reconstitution after alpha-beta-depleted transplantation in children. V lost 4 bases, J lost 6 bases, and 12 bases lay in between. Germline V gene data show CDR1 as LGHDT and CDR2 as YNNKEL (reference sequence). CDR3 length: 14 amino acids. Researchers prepared the TCRbeta library using unique molecular identifiers, the study reports. TCRdb re-analysed the PCR reads in MiXCR, keeping a single row per CDR3 protein. The sample contains fewer than 750,000 distinct CDR3 sequences, more than 20% of which appear only once. Broader study findings: Fresh T-cell production supplied most of the T-cell counts and diversity seen one year after transplant. Several hundred expanded graft clones reportedly gave rise to the alpha-beta T cells present about two months after transplant.

About this clonotype itself: What it binds is not known.

The sequence was obtained from a boy under two years old who had a stem cell transplant for acute myeloid leukemia, so the T cells may come from the graft donor. The rearrangement uses TRBV3-1 and TRBJ2-2; the D is unclear. Sequenced here: PBMCs, mostly from graft donor cells, sampled 360 days after TCRalphabeta/CD19-depleted stem cell transplant. The CDR3 sequence: CASSPSFRAGELFF. Here the CDR3 DNA reads TGTGCCAGCAGCCCATCCTTTCGGGCCGGGGAGCTGTTTTTT.